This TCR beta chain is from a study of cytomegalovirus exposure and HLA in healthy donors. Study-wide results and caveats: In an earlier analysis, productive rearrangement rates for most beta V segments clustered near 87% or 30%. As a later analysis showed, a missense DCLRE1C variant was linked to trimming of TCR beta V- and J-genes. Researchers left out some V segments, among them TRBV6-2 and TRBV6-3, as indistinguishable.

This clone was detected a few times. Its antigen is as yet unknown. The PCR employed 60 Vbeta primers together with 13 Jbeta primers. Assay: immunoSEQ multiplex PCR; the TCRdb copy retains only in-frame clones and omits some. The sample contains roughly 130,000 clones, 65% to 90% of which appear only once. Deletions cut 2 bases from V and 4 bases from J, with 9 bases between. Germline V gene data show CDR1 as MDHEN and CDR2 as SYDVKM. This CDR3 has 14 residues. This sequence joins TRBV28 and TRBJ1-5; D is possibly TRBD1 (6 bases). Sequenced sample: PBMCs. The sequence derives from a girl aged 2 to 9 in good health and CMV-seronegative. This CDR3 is CASSLRQVNQPQHF. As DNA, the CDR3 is TGTGCCAGCAGTTTAAGACAGGTTAATCAGCCCCAGCATTTT. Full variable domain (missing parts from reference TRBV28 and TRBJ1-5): DVKVTQSSRYLVKRTGEKVFLECVQDMDHENMFWYRQDPGLGLRLIYFSYDVKMKEKGDIPEGYSVSREKKERFSLILESASTNQTSMYLCASSLRQVNQPQHFGDGTRLSIL.